This TCR beta chain derives from a study of blood T cell repertoires in COVID-19. In the study overall: Italy, Spain and the United States were the sources of the convalescent and acute COVID-19 samples. PBMCs, B-cell-depleted T cells, or T cells provided the cDNA or gDNA that made up the material.

The germline V gene encodes CDR1 SEHNR and CDR2 FQNEAQ (reference sequence). The CDR3 covers 15 residues. V was cut by 5 bases and J by 6 bases, with 17 bases left in between. The authors' processing: The authors estimated nucleated cell counts from reference gene primer amplification. TCRdb's copy holds only in-frame clones and misses some; the assay was immunoSEQ multiplex PCR. Clone size and V and J calls were adopted from that table, with D and trimming inferred from the DNA. This table has about 250,000 clones, around 81% appearing once. The gene calls are TRBV7-9 and TRBJ2-1, with a weak D call TRBD2 (7 bases). This clonotype was sampled from a woman in her sixties or seventies with active or convalescent COVID-19. Sequencing was done on a sample of peripheral blood. For the CDR3, the DNA is TGTGCCAGCAGCCTTGTTGGGGGGGCGGTCAATGAGCAGTTCTTC. Translating it yields CASSLVGGAVNEQFF.